What follows are 4 T cell receptor beta chains derived from one specimen sequenced in a study of T cell responses to AZD1222 COVID-19 vaccine. The repertoire was sequenced with immunoSEQ multiplex PCR; TCRdb's copy has only in-frame clones and lacks some. The table lists about 150,000 clones, 90% to 95% of them singletons. The specimen comprised peripheral blood, sampled on day 0 of AZD1222 vaccination. The source of these receptors is an adult in good health.

The V gene is TRBV15, the J gene TRBJ2-1; D may be TRBD2 (6 bases). V lost 8 bases and J 7 bases, leaving 9 bases between the germline ends. The CDR3 covers 11 residues. Germline V gene lookup returns CDR1 LNHNV and CDR2 YYDKDF (reference sequence). This chain's CDR3 is CATGTQNEQFF. CDR3 bases: TGTGCCACCGGGACTCAGAATGAGCAGTTCTTC.

This clone was found once. The V and J genes are TRBV2 and TRBJ1-5; unclear D gene. The CDR3 totals 13 residues. The V gene's germline CDR1 is SNHLY and CDR2 FYNNEI. Trimming took off 4 bases at V and 4 bases at J, with 8 bases between the two ends. CDR3 nucleotide sequence: TGTGCCAGCAGTGTCGAGGGAAATCAGCCCCAGCATTTT. Residues: CASSVEGNQPQHF.

The chain joins TRBV28 to TRBJ2-1; maybe TRBD1 (5 bases). Trimming stripped 5 bases from V and 2 bases from J, with 13 bases between. Germline V gene lookup returns CDR1 MDHEN and CDR2 SYDVKM. This CDR3 contains 15 residues. The CDR3 DNA reads TGTGCCAGCAGTCCTCACCAAGGGGCCTACAATGAGCAGTTCTTC. Its protein product is CASSPHQGAYNEQFF.

This clone has only a few counts. The chain links TRBV12-5 to TRBJ2-7; TRBD2 agrees at 15 bases. The germline V gene encodes CDR1 LGHNT and CDR2 FRNRAP. The V and J ends lost 4 bases and 2 bases, in that order; junction bases with no gene match: 9. The CDR3 consists of 18 residues. CDR3 sequence: CASGSTGLAGGHPYEQYF. Here the CDR3 DNA reads TGTGCTAGTGGTTCCACGGGACTAGCGGGAGGCCATCCCTACGAGCAGTACTTC.